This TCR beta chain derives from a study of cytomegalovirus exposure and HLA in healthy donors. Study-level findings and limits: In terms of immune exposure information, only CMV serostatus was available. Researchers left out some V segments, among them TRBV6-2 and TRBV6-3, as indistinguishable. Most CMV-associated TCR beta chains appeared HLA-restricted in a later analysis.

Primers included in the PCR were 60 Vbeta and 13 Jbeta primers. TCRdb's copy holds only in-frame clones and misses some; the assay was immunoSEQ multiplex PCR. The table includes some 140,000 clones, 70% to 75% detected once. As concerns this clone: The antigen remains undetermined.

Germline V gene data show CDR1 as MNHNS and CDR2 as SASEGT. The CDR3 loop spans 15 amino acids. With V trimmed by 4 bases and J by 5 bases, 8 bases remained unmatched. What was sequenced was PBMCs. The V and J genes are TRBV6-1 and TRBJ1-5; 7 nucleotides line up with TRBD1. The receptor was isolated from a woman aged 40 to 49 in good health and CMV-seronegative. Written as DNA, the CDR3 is TGTGCCAGCAGTGCTCAGGGACAGAGCCATCAGCCCCAGCATTTT. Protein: CASSAQGQSHQPQHF.